The sequence of this TCR beta chain was determined in a study of T cell responses to AZD1222 COVID-19 vaccine. Turning to this clone: What it binds is unknown.

Profiling relied on immunoSEQ multiplex PCR, and the TCRdb table lists in-frame clones only, not all of them. The table lists 120,000 or so clones, around 94% of them singletons. The study's findings and limits: Donors were chiefly white British, with a greater number of females, and clonal diversity was perhaps underestimated.

V lost 0 bases and J lost 5, with 11 bases in between. This CDR3 is 14 amino acids long. From germline, CDR1 is SGHRS and CDR2 YFSETQ. The TCR sequence derives from an adult in good health. The input for sequencing was peripheral blood, taken on day 0 of AZD1222 vaccination. This chain connects TRBV5-1 to TRBJ1-1, with D perhaps matching TRBD1 (5 bases). In nucleotides, the CDR3 is TGCGCCAGCAGCTTGGCCGGAGAGGGGACTGAAGCTTTCTTT. It translates to CASSLAGEGTEAFF.